These 23 T cell receptor beta chains were sequenced from one sample in a study of cytotoxic CD8 clonotypes in ibrutinib-treated CLL. Data came from immunoSEQ multiplex PCR; TCRdb stores just in-frame clones and leaves some out. The table has about 68,000 clones, roughly 72% seen once; the top ten hold approximately 5%. This specimen consisted of PBMCs, obtained after 12 months of ibrutinib treatment. All receptors derive from a human donor with chronic lymphocytic leukemia.

A few counts support this clone. J is TRBJ2-7 and V is TRBV19; 12 bases align to TRBD2. V lost 8 bases to trimming and J lost 9 bases; unmatched junction nucleotides: 8. This CDR3 region has 13 residues. Germline assignment: CDR1 LNHDA and CDR2 SQIVND (reference sequence). The CDR3 is CASSGTSGLGQYF. The DNA for the CDR3 is TGTGCCAGTTCCGGGACTAGCGGGCTCGGGCAGTACTTC. The full variable domain, completed using reference TRBV19 and TRBJ2-7, is DGGITQSPKYLFRKEGQNVTLSCEQNLNHDAMYWYRQDPGQGLRLIYYSQIVNDFQKGDIAEGYSVSREKKESFPLTVTSAQKNPTAFYLCASSGTSGLGQYFGPGTRLTVT.

This clone was detected only once. CDR3 nucleotides: TGTGCCATCAGTGGCTCCGGTGCAGATACGCAGTATTTT. Protein product: CAISGSGADTQYF. The rearrangement links TRBV10-3 to TRBJ2-3; D gene uncertain. The CDR3 loop spans 13 amino acids. Germline V lookup: CDR1 ENHRY, CDR2 SYGVKD. The ends were cut back, 4 bases at V and 4 bases at J, with 9 bases in the middle.

This clone has just a few counts. The rearrangement links TRBV7-2 to TRBJ1-5, with 7 nucleotides matching TRBD1. Trimming cost V 3 bases and J 2 bases; bases outside gene matches: 4. This CDR3 has 15 amino acids. Germline values: CDR1 SGHTA, CDR2 FQGNSA. The CDR3 coding sequence is TGTGCCAGCAGCTTGGAGGGGGCGGGCAATCAGCCCCAGCATTTT. Protein: CASSLEGAGNQPQHF.

The V gene is TRBV14, the J gene TRBJ2-2; D unclear. Trimming left V 3 bases short and J 2 bases short, with 13 bases between. The germline V gene encodes CDR1 SGHDN and CDR2 FVKESK. The CDR3 has 16 residues. The CDR3 is CASSQGLLDNTGELFF. CDR3 DNA: TGTGCCAGCAGCCAGGGGTTGCTGGATAACACCGGGGAGCTGTTTTTT. Full variable domain (missing parts from reference TRBV14 and TRBJ2-2): EAGVTQFPSHSVIEKGQTVTLRCDPISGHDNLYWYRRVMGKEIKFLLHFVKESKQDESGMPNNRFLAERTGGTYSTLKVQPAELEDSGVYFCASSQGLLDNTGELFFGEGSRLTVL.

This clone occurred once. The CDR3 loop reads CASSTSLAGGPRDNEQFF. CDR3 DNA sequence: TGTGCCAGCAGCACCTCCCTAGCGGGGGGGCCGAGGGACAATGAGCAGTTCTTC. The chain uses TRBV9 and TRBJ2-1; 12 bases are a match to TRBD2. The germline gives CDR1 SGDLS, CDR2 YYNGEE. The CDR3 runs to 18 residues. Losses at the gene ends were 4 bases for V and 5 bases for J; bases not matched to a gene: 13.

This clone showed up many times. The chain has TRBV5-4 and TRBJ2-5; D possibly corresponds to TRBD1 (6 bases). CDR1 is SGHNT and CDR2 is YYREEE in the germline V gene (reference sequence). This CDR3 has 13 amino acids. The V gene lost 4 bases and the J gene lost 4 bases, with 11 bases spanning the gap. CDR3 DNA: TGTGCCAGCAGCCTACAGGGTGGAGAGACCCAGTACTTC. Its translation is CASSLQGGETQYF.

A note on this clone: An end of the junction does not agree with germline; a read error may underlie this. The V call is TRBV5-6, the J call TRBJ2-5, with unresolved D. Germline CDR1 reads SGHDT; CDR2 reads YYEEEE. CDR3 length: 13 amino acids. CDR3 loop: CAGSTVYGETQYF. The DNA of the CDR3 is TGTGCCGGCAGCACCGTCTATGGGGAGACCCAGTACTTC.

The CDR3 region is CASSRGGINEQFF. CDR3 bases: TGTGCCAGCAGCCGGGGGGGGATCAATGAGCAGTTCTTC. The chain recombines TRBV7-2 with TRBJ2-1; 8 bases line up with TRBD2. Trimming took 5 bases from V and 6 from J; bases not matched to a gene: 3. Germline V lookup: CDR1 SGHTA, CDR2 FQGNSA. The CDR3 contains 13 residues.

This chain links TRBV7-2 with TRBJ1-1; no clear D. The CDR3 length is 17 residues. CDR1 is SGHTA, CDR2 FQGNSA, per germline. Trimming removed 2 bases from V and 0 bases from J, with 16 bases in between. This chain's CDR3 is CASSLYFSQRMNTEAFF. The CDR3 region has the DNA TGTGCCAGCAGCTTATACTTCTCTCAGCGGATGAACACTGAAGCTTTCTTT.

The V gene is TRBV15, the J gene TRBJ1-5, with no clear D. CDR3 length: 15 amino acids. Trimming took off 3 bases at V and 4 bases at J, with 13 bases between the two ends. Per germline, CDR1 LNHNV and CDR2 YYDKDF (reference sequence). Written as DNA, the CDR3 is TGTGCCACCAGCAGGGGAGGGCCGGTAAATCAGCCCCAGCATTTT. Translation gives CATSRGGPVNQPQHF.

The chain is built from TRBV5-6 and TRBJ2-2, with D possibly matching TRBD2 (6 bases). Trimming cost V 4 bases and J 6 bases, with 25 bases left between them. Germline CDR1 SGHDT, CDR2 YYEEEE. The CDR3 extends over 18 amino acids. The CDR3 DNA sequence: TGTGCCAGCAGCCTTCAGCAGCTTGTAGATGTAGCGGCCGGGGAGCTGTTTTTT. Translated: CASSLQQLVDVAAGELFF.

This sequence joins TRBV7-6 and TRBJ2-2; 7 nucleotides match TRBD1. The CDR3 extends over 16 amino acids. V was clipped by 3 bases and J by 7 bases; unmatched bases: 11. Per germline, CDR1 SGHVS and CDR2 FNYEAQ. CDR3 sequence reads: CASSLTGPREGGELFF. For the CDR3, the DNA is TGTGCCAGCAGCTTGACAGGGCCCCGTGAGGGCGGGGAGCTGTTTTTT.

This clone was recorded once. The chain combines TRBV5-4 with TRBJ2-7; D is possibly TRBD1 or TRBD2 (5 bases each). V gave up 8 bases and J gave up 2 bases, with 17 bases separating them. The CDR3 is made up of 14 amino acids. The germline V gene encodes CDR1 SGHNT and CDR2 YYREEE (reference sequence). CDR3 in DNA: TGTGCCAGTGAACGGGGACCCACTGCCTACGAGCAGTACTTC. This codes for CASERGPTAYEQYF.

This clone showed up just a few times. The chain links TRBV6-4 to TRBJ2-1, with 13 bases fitting TRBD2. The CDR3 has 15 amino acids. The V and J ends lost 4 bases and 3 bases, in that order; junction bases with no gene match: 0. Germline V CDR1 and CDR2: MRHNA, SNTAGT. The CDR3 loop reads CASSGTSGGYNEQFF. CDR3 in DNA: TGTGCCAGCAGTGGGACTAGCGGGGGCTACAATGAGCAGTTCTTC.

In nucleotides, the CDR3 is TGTGCCAGCAGTTCGACGGTCACCATGAACACTGAAGCTTTCTTT. It encodes CASSSTVTMNTEAFF. This chain links TRBV2 with TRBJ1-1; D gene ambiguous. V dropped 5 bases and J dropped 0 bases, with 13 bases sitting between them. This CDR3 has 15 amino acids. Germline CDR1 SNHLY, CDR2 FYNNEI.

V gene TRBV27 combines with J gene TRBJ1-5; a weak D match, TRBD1 (5 bases). There are 15 residues in the CDR3. Germline V gene data show CDR1 as MNHEY and CDR2 as SMNVEV (reference sequence). V was shortened by 3 bases and J by 1 base, with 10 bases between the two germline ends. The DNA for the CDR3 is TGTGCCAGCAGTTTCGGGGGTCGGAGCAATCAGCCCCAGCATTTT. It is translated as CASSFGGRSNQPQHF.

This sequence joins TRBV4-1 and TRBJ1-2; D gene ambiguous. This CDR3 contains 15 residues. Germline-derived CDR1 and CDR2 are MGHRA and YSYEKL. The germline V and J ends were trimmed by 4 bases and 0 bases, with 12 bases remaining between them. This chain's CDR3 is CASSLTPVANYGYTF. CDR3 coding DNA: TGCGCCAGCAGCCTCACCCCTGTGGCTAACTATGGCTACACCTTC.

The chain combines TRBV19 with TRBJ1-6; D is unclear. Trimming took 5 bases from V and 3 from J, leaving 8 bases between them. In germline, CDR1 is LNHDA, CDR2 SQIVND (reference sequence). CDR3 length: 14 amino acids. This chain's CDR3 is CASSYLDYNSPLHF. CDR3 nucleotide sequence: TGTGCCAGTAGTTATCTAGACTATAATTCACCCCTCCACTTT. Variable domain in full (rest from reference TRBV19 and TRBJ1-6): DGGITQSPKYLFRKEGQNVTLSCEQNLNHDAMYWYRQDPGQGLRLIYYSQIVNDFQKGDIAEGYSVSREKKESFPLTVTSAQKNPTAFYLCASSYLDYNSPLHFGNGTRLTVT.

The chain carries TRBV5-8 and TRBJ2-3; maybe TRBD1 (5 bases). Germline V CDR1 and CDR2: SGHTS, YDEGEE. The CDR3 is 17 residues long. The germline V and J ends were trimmed by 0 bases and 4 bases, with 18 bases remaining between them. CDR3 region: CASSLGSLGQGSDTQYF. The CDR3 DNA reads as TGTGCCAGCAGCTTGGGCTCATTGGGGCAGGGCTCAGATACGCAGTATTTT.

The V call is TRBV5-1, the J call TRBJ2-7, with D hard to call. CDR1 is SGHRS, CDR2 YFSETQ, per germline. The CDR3 covers 12 residues. With 1 base removed from V and 3 bases from J, the gap between germline ends came to 5 bases. CDR3 sequence (DNA): TGCGCCAGCAGCTTGCTACGCTACGAGCAGTACTTC. This sequence encodes CASSLLRYEQYF.

This chain connects TRBV6-7 to TRBJ1-1; D unclear. TRBV6-7 falls under the ORF class, with uncertain function. The V and J ends lost 1 base and 2 bases respectively, with 8 bases between them. CDR3 size: 14 residues. The CDR3 loop reads CASSYFRVNTEAFF. CDR3 sequence (DNA): TGTGCCAGCAGTTACTTCCGGGTTAACACTGAAGCTTTCTTT.

This clone was found a few times. This chain uses TRBV27 with TRBJ2-2; D unclear. CDR1 is MNHEY and CDR2 is SMNVEV in the germline V gene (reference sequence). The length of the CDR3 is 12 residues. V lost 1 base, J lost 7 bases, and 4 bases lay in between. CDR3 loop: CASSLWVGELFF. The DNA of the CDR3 is TGTGCCAGCAGTTTATGGGTCGGGGAGCTGTTTTTT.

The gene calls are TRBV4-3 and TRBJ2-7; no clear D. Germline values: CDR1 LGHNA, CDR2 YSLEER. V was pared by 5 bases and J by 0 bases, with 8 bases between. The CDR3 runs to 13 residues. CDR3 protein: CASSYTSSYEQYF. The CDR3 coding sequence is TGCGCCAGCAGCTATACCAGCTCCTACGAGCAGTACTTC.